This entry lists 31 T cell receptor beta chains sequenced from one sample in a study of cytomegalovirus exposure and HLA in healthy donors. Measured with immunoSEQ multiplex PCR; TCRdb has only the in-frame clones, and not every one. The sample holds tens of thousands of clones, just over 85% seen once. Sequenced input: PBMCs. All receptors derive from a woman in her thirties in good health and CMV-seronegative.

The rearrangement links TRBV28 to TRBJ1-2; a weak D match, TRBD1 (5 bases). The V end lost 5 bases, the J end lost 1 base, and 23 bases lay between the germline ends. The CDR3 is 18 residues long. CDR1 and CDR2 from the germline V gene are MDHEN and SYDVKM. CDR3 sequence reads: CASSGPGAGPPFNYGYTF. The CDR3 DNA reads as TGTGCCAGCAGTGGCCCTGGGGCGGGGCCGCCGTTTAACTATGGCTACACCTTC.

This clone was counted once. The chain recombines TRBV27 with TRBJ1-2; tentative D call: TRBD1 (6 bases). Between the trimmed V and J ends, which lost 7 bases and 4 bases, there was a span of 16 bases. Germline V gene lookup returns CDR1 MNHEY and CDR2 SMNVEV (reference sequence). CDR3 length: 14 amino acids. CDR3 residues: CASKKGDGFYGYTF. In DNA, the CDR3 is TGTGCCAGCAAAAAGGGGGACGGTTTCTATGGCTACACCTTC.

The rearrangement links TRBV7-2 to TRBJ2-1; D may be TRBD2 (7 bases). Germline V lookup: CDR1 SGHTA, CDR2 FQGNSA. V was clipped by 8 bases and J by 9 bases, with 20 bases between them. The CDR3 spans 14 residues. The CDR3 nucleotides read TGTGCCAGCTGGAGGGGGGAGGGTCGAATTGAGCAGTTCTTC. Protein product: CASWRGEGRIEQFF.

This clone was seen just once. The V and J genes are TRBV28 and TRBJ1-1; D is ambiguous. The germline V gene has CDR1 MDHEN and CDR2 SYDVKM. Trimming cost V 4 bases and J 8 bases, with 11 bases left between them. The CDR3 has 12 residues. CDR3 coding DNA: TGTGCCAGCAGTTCGATCACAGCAGAAGCTTTCTTT. Its protein product is CASSSITAEAFF. The variable domain in full, with the rest retrieved from reference TRBV28 and TRBJ1-1, is DVKVTQSSRYLVKRTGEKVFLECVQDMDHENMFWYRQDPGLGLRLIYFSYDVKMKEKGDIPEGYSVSREKKERFSLILESASTNQTSMYLCASSSITAEAFFGQGTRLTVV.

The chain uses TRBV27 and TRBJ2-7, with D maybe TRBD1 (5 bases). CDR1 and CDR2 from the germline V gene are MNHEY and SMNVEV (reference sequence). This CDR3 spans 14 amino acids. V was trimmed by 6 bases and J by 7 bases, leaving 19 bases between them. The CDR3 reads CASSPGQPVGEQYF. The DNA for the CDR3 is TGTGCCAGCAGCCCAGGACAACCGGTGGGGGAGCAGTACTTC.

This chain connects TRBV27 to TRBJ2-7; tentative D call: TRBD2 (5 bases). Per the germline V gene, CDR1 is MNHEY and CDR2 is SMNVEV (reference sequence). Between the trimmed V and J ends, which lost 0 bases and 5 bases, there was a span of 14 bases. The CDR3 spans 15 residues. The CDR3 nucleotides read TGTGCCAGCAGTTTATCGCAGCGGCCGTCGCACGAGCAGTACTTC. As protein: CASSLSQRPSHEQYF.

The chain employs TRBV7-2 and TRBJ2-5; D is unresolved. The CDR3 has 12 residues. The germline V gene encodes CDR1 SGHTA and CDR2 FQGNSA. Trimming removed 2 bases at V and 5 bases at J, with 6 bases between. CDR3 sequence: CASSLYEETQYF. The CDR3 region has the DNA TGTGCCAGCAGCTTATATGAGGAGACCCAGTACTTC.

The rearrangement joins TRBV27 to TRBJ2-1, with TRBD2 matching over 9 bases. The germline CDR1 and CDR2 sequences are MNHEY and SMNVEV (reference sequence). The CDR3 runs 15 residues. The V gene end was trimmed by 2 bases and the J gene end by 4 bases; junction bases not matched to a gene: 3. CDR3 region: CASSLRLAGYNEQFF. Here the CDR3 DNA reads TGTGCCAGCAGTTTACGCCTAGCGGGGTACAATGAGCAGTTCTTC.

The chain joins TRBV11-2 to TRBJ1-5; D might be TRBD1 (5 bases). Germline CDR1 is SGHAT and CDR2 is FQNNGV. The length of the CDR3 is 15 residues. Trimming left V 1 base short and J 3 bases short, with 10 bases between. The CDR3 loop is CASSLGPGDNQPQHF. In nucleotides, the CDR3 is TGTGCCAGCAGCTTAGGACCGGGGGACAATCAGCCCCAGCATTTT.

This chain uses TRBV15 with TRBJ1-2, with D possibly being TRBD1 (5 bases). Trimming shortened V by 4 bases and J by 4 bases, and 19 bases separated the two germline ends. Germline CDR1 reads LNHNV; CDR2 reads YYDKDF (reference sequence). This CDR3 contains 16 residues. The CDR3 sequence: CATSKKVQGSPYGYTF. As DNA, the CDR3 is TGTGCCACCAGCAAGAAGGTCCAGGGTTCCCCCTATGGCTACACCTTC.

This chain joins TRBV7-9 and TRBJ1-5; possibly TRBD1 for D (6 bases). V lost 5 bases and J lost 0, with 14 bases in between. CDR3 length: 16 amino acids. Looked up from germline, CDR1 is SEHNR and CDR2 is FQNEAQ (reference sequence). CDR3 nucleotide sequence: TGTGCCAGCAGCGACGCGGGGGCTTATAGCAATCAGCCCCAGCATTTT. Protein sequence: CASSDAGAYSNQPQHF.

This chain uses TRBV18 with TRBJ1-1; 7 nucleotides align to TRBD1. CDR3 length: 15 residues. Germline values: CDR1 KGHSH, CDR2 LQKENI. The trim removed 3 bases at V and 0 bases at J, leaving 4 bases unmatched. The CDR3 is CASSPRGGMNTEAFF. The CDR3 DNA is TGTGCCAGCTCACCCCGAGGGGGCATGAACACTGAAGCTTTCTTT.

The CDR3 loop reads CASRGPDTDTQYF. In nucleotides, the CDR3 is TGTGCCAGCAGGGGGCCGGACACAGATACGCAGTATTTT. The chain joins TRBV2 to TRBJ2-3; D is possibly TRBD1 (5 bases). Germline loops: CDR1 SNHLY, CDR2 FYNNEI. The CDR3 is 13 residues long. V was shortened by 6 bases and J by 2 bases, with 9 bases between the two germline ends.

The V and J genes are TRBV9 and TRBJ2-4, with 12 positions matching TRBD2. After removal of 4 bases from V and 6 bases from J, the junction contained 11 bases not matched to a gene. This CDR3 comprises 17 residues. Germline V CDR1 and CDR2: SGDLS, YYNGEE. CDR3 region: CASSSPPSTSGRNIQYF. The DNA for the CDR3 is TGTGCCAGCAGCTCCCCCCCTTCGACTAGCGGGAGAAACATTCAGTACTTC. Full variable domain (rest looked up from reference TRBV9 and TRBJ2-4): DSGVTQTPKHLITATGQRVTLRCSPRSGDLSVYWYQQSLDQGLQFLIQYYNGEERAKGNILERFSAQQFPDLHSELNLSSLELGDSALYFCASSSPPSTSGRNIQYFGAGTRLSVL.

V is TRBV5-1 and J is TRBJ1-4; D is unresolved. V lost 0 bases and J 3 bases, leaving 9 bases between the germline ends. CDR3 length equals 15 residues. Germline values: CDR1 SGHRS, CDR2 YFSETQ. The CDR3 DNA is TGCGCCAGCAGCTTGGCCGGGGAAGCTAATGAAAAACTGTTTTTT. This sequence encodes CASSLAGEANEKLFF.

The chain couples TRBV11-2 to TRBJ2-2, with 10 bases fitting TRBD1. The V gene's germline CDR1 is SGHAT and CDR2 FQNNGV. CDR3 length: 15 amino acids. J gave up 6 bases and V 6 bases, and 7 bases lay outside the gene matches. The CDR3 loop is CASSPLGQGAGELFF. The CDR3 DNA sequence: TGTGCCAGCAGTCCATTAGGACAGGGGGCCGGGGAGCTGTTTTTT. The complete variable domain, with remaining parts taken from reference TRBV11-2 and TRBJ2-2, reads EAGVAQSPRYKIIEKRQSVAFWCNPISGHATLYWYQQILGQGPKLLIQFQNNGVVDDSQLPKDRFSAERLKGVDSTLKIQPAKLEDSAVYLCASSPLGQGAGELFFGEGSRLTVL.

The CDR3 nucleotides read TGTGCCAGCAGCTTTCTAGCGGGGCGGTTAGGAACCCAGTACTTC. This sequence encodes CASSFLAGRLGTQYF. V usage is TRBV7-8 and J usage is TRBJ2-5, with 9 positions matching TRBD2. V lost 3 bases, J lost 8 bases, and 10 bases stayed unmatched. Germline V gene lookup returns CDR1 SGHVS and CDR2 FQNEAQ. CDR3 size: 15 residues. The complete variable domain, with remaining parts taken from reference TRBV7-8 and TRBJ2-5, reads GAGVSQSPRYKVAKRGQDVALRCDPISGHVSLFWYQQALGQGPEFLTYFQNEAQLDKSGLPSDRFFAERPEGSVSTLKIQRTQQEDSAVYLCASSFLAGRLGTQYFGPGTRLLVL.

The rearrangement uses TRBV6-1 and TRBJ2-4; tentatively, D is TRBD2 (5 bases). Trimming left V 7 bases short and J 3 bases short, with 16 bases between. This CDR3 is built from 15 residues. Germline V gene lookup returns CDR1 MNHNS and CDR2 SASEGT. The CDR3 here is CASMRQALGKNIQYF. The CDR3 DNA sequence: TGTGCCAGCATGAGGCAGGCACTAGGCAAAAACATTCAGTACTTC.

This chain connects TRBV29-1 to TRBJ2-1, with TRBD1 identical over 7 bases. The CDR3 sequence is 13 residues long. The V gene end was trimmed by 2 bases and the J gene end by 8 bases; junction bases not matched to a gene: 6. Germline CDR1 reads SQVTM; CDR2 reads ANQGSEA. The CDR3 sequence is CSVERQGNDEQFF. DNA of the CDR3: TGCAGCGTTGAAAGACAGGGTAACGATGAGCAGTTCTTC.

Only one count was recorded for this clone. The chain carries TRBV28 and TRBJ1-2; maybe TRBD1 (6 bases). This CDR3 contains 13 residues. Germline values: CDR1 MDHEN, CDR2 SYDVKM. Between the trimmed V and J ends, which lost 3 bases and 5 bases, there was a span of 10 bases. The chain's CDR3 is CASSFQGYYGYTF. CDR3 DNA: TGTGCCAGCAGTTTTCAGGGGTATTATGGCTACACCTTC.

The V call is TRBV29-1, the J call TRBJ2-1; 8 positions match TRBD2. The germline V gene has CDR1 SQVTM and CDR2 ANQGSEA. The CDR3 extends over 18 amino acids. V trimming: 6 bases; J trimming: 0 bases; junction bases outside the gene matches: 16. The CDR3 reads CSVTPGAGGPSSYNEQFF. The CDR3 bases are TGCAGCGTGACCCCGGGGGCGGGAGGCCCAAGCTCCTACAATGAGCAGTTCTTC.

V is TRBV7-2 and J is TRBJ2-7; 7 bases are a match to TRBD1. Germline loops: CDR1 SGHTA, CDR2 FQGNSA. This CDR3 is built from 16 residues. The V gene end was trimmed by 3 bases and the J gene end by 0 bases; junction bases not matched to a gene: 8. CDR3 sequence: CASSLTGTESSYEQYF. The CDR3 DNA follows: TGTGCCAGCAGCTTGACCGGGACAGAGAGCTCCTACGAGCAGTACTTC.

The V and J genes are TRBV5-1 and TRBJ2-3, with TRBD1 matching over 8 bases. After removal of 0 bases from V and 6 bases from J, the junction contained 6 bases not matched to a gene. Germline assignment: CDR1 SGHRS and CDR2 YFSETQ. The CDR3 runs to 15 residues. The CDR3 DNA reads as TGCGCCAGCAGCTTGGGCCAGGGGGCAATGGATACGCAGTATTTT. Protein: CASSLGQGAMDTQYF.

This clone was observed once. The chain joins TRBV6-4 to TRBJ1-2; no firm D call. The germline CDR1 and CDR2 sequences are MRHNA and SNTAGT. With 3 bases removed from V and 7 bases from J, the gap between germline ends came to 6 bases. The CDR3 spans 11 residues. The DNA of the CDR3 is TGTGCCAGCAGTGATCGGGGTGGCTACACCTTC. Amino acid sequence: CASSDRGGYTF.

The rearrangement links TRBV5-4 to TRBJ1-2; TRBD1 matches at 7 bases. After removal of 3 bases from V and 4 bases from J, the junction contained 9 bases not matched to a gene. There are 15 residues in the CDR3. Germline values: CDR1 SGHNT, CDR2 YYREEE (reference sequence). Written as DNA, the CDR3 is TGTGCCAGCAGCTCGGGACAGCAAGGCAGCTATGGCTACACCTTC. Protein sequence: CASSSGQQGSYGYTF.

This chain uses TRBV4-2 with TRBJ2-5; the D gene is possibly TRBD1 (6 bases). Between the trimmed V and J ends, which lost 0 bases and 7 bases, there was a span of 9 bases. From germline, CDR1 is LGHNA and CDR2 YNFKEQ. The CDR3 is 13 amino acids. CDR3 nucleotide sequence: TGTGCCAGCAGCCAAGACAGGGGTGGGACCCAGTACTTC. It translates to CASSQDRGGTQYF.

The chain combines TRBV11-2 with TRBJ2-3, with 8 bases identical to TRBD2. Germline CDR1 reads SGHAT; CDR2 reads FQNNGV. J lost 3 bases, V lost 4 bases, and 6 bases had no gene match. The CDR3 is made up of 15 amino acids. This CDR3 reads CASSSRAGGTDTQYF. The CDR3 nucleotides read TGTGCCAGCAGCTCCCGCGCGGGAGGAACAGATACGCAGTATTTT.

This rearrangement joins TRBV7-9 to TRBJ2-5; TRBD2 matches 14 bases. The CDR3 spans 15 residues. From germline, CDR1 is SEHNR and CDR2 FQNEAQ (reference sequence). V was clipped by 3 bases and J by 5 bases; unmatched bases: 2. This chain's CDR3 is CASSLGLAGVETQYF. In nucleotides, the CDR3 is TGTGCCAGCAGCTTGGGACTAGCGGGAGTGGAGACCCAGTACTTC. Full variable domain (missing parts from reference TRBV7-9 and TRBJ2-5): DTGVSQNPRHKITKRGQNVTFRCDPISEHNRLYWYRQTLGQGPEFLTYFQNEAQLEKSRLLSDRFSAERPKGSFSTLEIQRTEQGDSAMYLCASSLGLAGVETQYFGPGTRLLVL.

V and J are TRBV27 and TRBJ2-4; possible D gene TRBD1, 6 bases. V lost 3 bases and J 1 base, leaving 7 bases between the germline ends. Per the germline V gene, CDR1 is MNHEY and CDR2 is SMNVEV (reference sequence). The CDR3 spans 14 residues. Written as DNA, the CDR3 is TGTGCCAGCAGTTTTAGGGGGGCCAAAAACATTCAGTACTTC. Translated, it gives CASSFRGAKNIQYF.

This rearrangement joins TRBV7-6 to TRBJ2-7; 9 positions match TRBD2. The CDR3 is 14 amino acids. V shed 5 bases, J shed 5 bases, and the junction held 7 bases outside the gene matches. Germline-derived CDR1 and CDR2 are SGHVS and FNYEAQ. The CDR3 is CASSPGLAMHEQYF. In DNA, the CDR3 is TGTGCCAGCAGCCCGGGACTAGCCATGCACGAGCAGTACTTC.

The V gene is TRBV28, the J gene TRBJ1-1; D gene unclear. Between the trimmed V and J ends, which lost 0 bases and 1 base, there was a span of 6 bases. The CDR3 loop spans 14 amino acids. The germline gives CDR1 MDHEN, CDR2 SYDVKM. This chain's CDR3 is CASSLWNGNTEAFF. The CDR3 nucleotides are TGTGCCAGCAGTTTATGGAACGGGAACACTGAAGCTTTCTTT.